These 13 T cell receptor beta chains originate from one sample sequenced in a study of T cells in women clearing cervical HPV infection. Clones were read by immunoSEQ multiplex PCR, and TCRdb kept only the in-frame ones, dropping some. Its clone listing holds around 30,000 clones. Specimen: blood buffy coat. These TCRs come from a woman between 18 and 75 years old with a cervical HPV16 infection that either progressed to CIN3+ or cleared (not recorded which).

Points on this clone: The read terminates 3 residues before the CDR3 end, so the remaining end is supplied by the germline J gene. This sequence joins TRBV5-4 and TRBJ2-4, with D uncertain. The CDR3 extends over 14 amino acids. V gave up 1 base and J gave up 6 bases, with 11 bases separating them. Germline V lookup: CDR1 SGHNT, CDR2 YYREEE (reference sequence). The CDR3 sequence: CASSLIGSGNIQYF. The CDR3 bases that were read are TGTGCCAGCAGCTTGATCGGGTCGGGAAACATT.

The CDR3 sequence is CASSERGGRETQYF. CDR3 bases read: TGTGCCAGCAGTGAACGCGGGGGTCGGGAGACG. J is TRBJ2-3 and V is TRBV6-1, with 7 bases fitting TRBD2. Read coverage stops 3 residues before the CDR3 terminus; the germline J gene supplies the remainder. There are 14 residues in the CDR3. Per the germline V gene, CDR1 is MNHNS and CDR2 is SASEGT.

A note on this clone: From the germline J gene comes the end of the CDR3, since the read stops 3 residues before it. The chain carries TRBV7-3 and TRBJ2-3; D unresolved. Per germline, CDR1 SGHTA and CDR2 FQGTGA. The CDR3 is made up of 15 amino acids. CDR3 amino acids: CASSLLGYPRETQYF. The covered CDR3 bases are TGTGCCAGCAGCTTACTTGGCTACCCTAGAGAGACG.

CDR3 DNA (partial): TGTGCCAGCTCACCACTTCCGGGACAGGGGGTTGCAACTAATGAAAAA. It is translated as CASSPLPGQGVATNEK. The full CDR3 protein reads CASSPLPGQGVATNEKLFF. The chain recombines TRBV18 with TRBJ1-4; the match to TRBD1 covers 11 bases. The read terminates 3 residues ahead of where the CDR3 ends, so the germline J gene completes it. Germline CDR1 is KGHSH and CDR2 is LQKENI. The CDR3 contains 19 residues. J lost 0 bases, V lost 1 base, and 7 bases had no gene match. Looking up the rest from reference TRBV18 and TRBJ1-4 gives the full variable domain: NAGVMQNPRHLVRRRGQEARLRCSPMKGHSHVYWYRQLPEEGLKFMVYLQKENIIDESGMPKERFSAEFPKEGPSILRIQQVVRGDSAAYFCASSPLPGQGVATNEKLFFGSGTQLSVL.

Worth noting for this clone: The read ends 3 residues early relative to the CDR3; the germline J gene fills the gap. The chain uses TRBV19 and TRBJ1-1, with TRBD1 matching over 7 bases. Germline trimming cut 6 bases from V and 5 bases from J; bases unmatched to any gene: 6. The CDR3 loop spans 13 amino acids. The germline CDR1 and CDR2 sequences are LNHDA and SQIVND (reference sequence). CDR3 amino acids: CASRVDRETEAFF. Incomplete CDR3 DNA: TGTGCCAGTAGGGTAGACAGGGAGACTGAA.

In regard to this clone: The read stops 3 residues short of the end of the CDR3; the missing end is completed from the germline J gene. This sample also contains other DNA sequences that code for the same CDR3. This chain links TRBV18 with TRBJ1-3; D gene unclear. The CDR3 is 15 amino acids. Trimming shortened V by 4 bases and J by 0 bases, and 10 bases separated the two germline ends. The germline V gene encodes CDR1 KGHSH and CDR2 LQKENI. This CDR3 is CASSRFRVSGNTIYF. The DNA read from the CDR3 is TGTGCCAGCTCACGATTTAGGGTCTCTGGAAACACC. Complete variable domain (other parts from reference TRBV18 and TRBJ1-3): NAGVMQNPRHLVRRRGQEARLRCSPMKGHSHVYWYRQLPEEGLKFMVYLQKENIIDESGMPKERFSAEFPKEGPSILRIQQVVRGDSAAYFCASSRFRVSGNTIYFGEGSWLTVV.

About this clone: The read finishes 3 residues shy of the CDR3 end, and the germline J gene is used to complete it. The chain couples TRBV2 to TRBJ2-3; TRBD2 agrees at 13 bases. This CDR3 is 17 amino acids long. Germline trimming cut 6 bases from V and 6 bases from J; bases unmatched to any gene: 12. Germline-derived CDR1 and CDR2 are SNHLY and FYNNEI. Partial CDR3 DNA: TGTGCCAGCAGGAGGCAACTAGCGGGGGGGTCCTGGGATACG. Translating it yields CASRRQLAGGSWDT. The whole CDR3 sequence reads CASRRQLAGGSWDTQYF.

Details on this clone: The CDR3 is cut off 3 residues early in the read; its end comes from the germline J gene. The chain links TRBV20-1 to TRBJ1-3; tentative D call: TRBD1 (6 bases). Germline V CDR1 and CDR2: DFQATT, SNEGSKA (reference sequence). V was pared by 0 bases and J by 0 bases, with 12 bases between. There are 16 residues in the CDR3. The CDR3 here is CSARDPTGTSGNTIYF. The sequenced part of the CDR3 DNA is TGCAGTGCTAGAGATCCGACAGGAACCTCTGGAAACACC.

Concerning this clone: The read finishes 3 residues shy of the CDR3 end, and the germline J gene is used to complete it. This chain joins TRBV5-1 and TRBJ1-2, with TRBD1 as a possible D gene (5 bases). The length of the CDR3 is 15 residues. CDR1 is SGHRS and CDR2 is YFSETQ in the germline V gene. The V gene lost 5 bases and the J gene lost 2 bases, with 16 bases spanning the gap. The covered CDR3 bases are TGCGCCAGCAGGGACACAGGCAGACAAAACTATGGC. Amino acid sequence: CASRDTGRQNYG. Given in full, the CDR3 is CASRDTGRQNYGYTF.

About this clone: A read error may account for a junction end that differs from germline. Read sequence stops 3 residues before the CDR3 end, and the germline J gene provides the missing end. The sample has other DNA sequences that encode this CDR3 too. The V and J genes are TRBV30 and TRBJ1-2; TRBD1 matches at 11 bases. Germline V lookup: CDR1 GTSNPN, CDR2 SVGIG (reference sequence). CDR3 size: 15 residues. CDR3 DNA, as far as it was read: TGTGCCTGGAGTGTACTCCGGACAGGGGGCTATGGA. Translating it yields CAWSVLRTGGYG. The full-length CDR3 reads as CAWSVLRTGGYGYTF.

Notes on this clone: The read comes to an end 3 residues before the CDR3 does, leaving the germline J gene to fill in the end. The chain carries TRBV7-2 and TRBJ2-3, with D unresolved. Trimming removed 3 bases at V and 0 bases at J, with 10 bases between. The CDR3 extends over 15 amino acids. The germline CDR1 and CDR2 sequences are SGHTA and FQGNSA. This chain's CDR3 is CASSFKRRSTDTQYF. Incomplete CDR3 DNA: TGTGCCAGCAGCTTCAAGCGTCGAAGCACAGATACG.

As for this clone: Read coverage stops 3 residues before the CDR3 terminus; the germline J gene supplies the remainder. This chain connects TRBV20-1 to TRBJ2-1; D is ambiguous. The CDR3 has 13 amino acids. V lost 3 bases, J lost 0 bases, and 6 bases lay in between. Germline CDR1 reads DFQATT; CDR2 reads SNEGSKA (reference sequence). CDR3 bases read: TGCAGTGCTAGCCTATACTCCTACAATGAG. Its translation: CSASLYSYNE. The CDR3 reads in full as CSASLYSYNEQFF.

The covered CDR3 bases are TGTGCCAGCAGCACCACCGGGACAGCCTCTGGGGCCAACGTC. Protein sequence: CASSTTGTASGANV. The whole CDR3 protein reads CASSTTGTASGANVLTF. V gene TRBV7-3 combines with J gene TRBJ2-6; the match to TRBD1 covers 7 bases. The read stops 3 residues short of the end of the CDR3; the missing end is completed from the germline J gene. The CDR3 sequence is 17 residues long. Trimming cost V 5 bases and J 0 bases; bases outside gene matches: 7. The V gene's germline CDR1 is SGHTA and CDR2 FQGTGA. Variable domain in full (rest from reference TRBV7-3 and TRBJ2-6): GAGVSQTPSNKVTEKGKYVELRCDPISGHTALYWYRQSLGQGPEFLIYFQGTGAADDSGLPNDRFFAVRPEGSVSTLKIQRTERGDSAVYLCASSTTGTASGANVLTFGAGSRLTVL.